The following is a TCR beta chain sequence with its context. The data were taken from a study of cytomegalovirus exposure and HLA in healthy donors. Both 60 Vbeta primers and 13 Jbeta primers went into the PCR. Data came from immunoSEQ multiplex PCR; TCRdb stores just in-frame clones and leaves some out. This sample has 150,000 to 200,000 clones, with around four fifths found just once. The CDR3 covers 18 residues. The germline gives CDR1 MNHNS, CDR2 SASEGT. V was cut by 0 bases and J by 6 bases, with 21 bases left in between. The source material was PBMCs. The clonotype was recovered from a man aged 40-49 years in good health and CMV-seropositive. The chain recombines TRBV6-1 with TRBJ2-1, with D possibly matching TRBD1 (6 bases). This CDR3 reads CASSEALLGDIRPNEQFF. In DNA, the CDR3 is TGTGCCAGCAGTGAAGCGCTTCTTGGGGACATACGCCCCAATGAGCAGTTCTTC.